Below, 17 T cell receptor beta chains from the same sample are listed, as sequenced in a study of long-term antiretroviral therapy in people with HIV. Survey-level resolution applied to immunoSEQ assay v3.0. This table comes from immunoSEQ multiplex PCR, and its TCRdb copy is limited to in-frame clones, with some not included. The data contain tens of thousands of clones, 84% of them seen just once; the ten biggest clones take up about 17%. The sample was unsorted PBMCs, taken 0.5 years before starting antiretroviral therapy. These receptors came from a man aged 35-49 years with HIV.

This chain links TRBV21-1 with TRBJ1-5. TRBV21-1 is termed a pseudogene. CDR3 length: 19 amino acids. CDR3 bases: TGTGCCAGCTTACCTAGACTCGGGCTGTGGGGGGGCCGGAATCAGCCCCAGCATTTT. The encoded protein is CASLPRLGLWGGRNQPQHF.

The CDR3 sequence: CASSQTGSGGYEQYF. The CDR3 DNA is TGTGCCAGCAGTCAAACAGGGTCTGGAGGCTACGAGCAGTACTTC. The chain carries TRBV28 and TRBJ2-7, with D possibly being TRBD1 (6 bases). With 5 bases removed from V and 3 bases from J, the gap between germline ends came to 17 bases. The germline gives CDR1 MDHEN, CDR2 SYDVKM. This CDR3 spans 15 amino acids.

The gene calls are TRBV9 and TRBJ1-2; D is unclear. Germline CDR1 reads SGDLS; CDR2 reads YYNGEE. This CDR3 has 12 amino acids. The ends were cut back, 0 bases at V and 8 bases at J, with 8 bases in the middle. The CDR3 DNA reads as TGTGCCAGCAGCGTAGATGGGAACGGCTACACCTTC. Translating gives CASSVDGNGYTF.

This clone has a single count. J is TRBJ2-5 and V is TRBV5-1, with TRBD1 identical over 8 bases. V lost 4 bases and J lost 5; bases outside the gene matches: 10. This CDR3 comprises 15 residues. CDR1 SGHRS and CDR2 YFSETQ come from the germline V gene. Here the CDR3 reads CASSRVGTGPETQYF. As DNA, the CDR3 is TGCGCCAGCAGCCGGGTGGGGACAGGCCCGGAGACCCAGTACTTC.

The chain carries TRBV7-3 and TRBJ2-7; D might be TRBD1 (6 bases). CDR3 length: 13 residues. The V gene's germline CDR1 is SGHTA and CDR2 FQGTGA. V lost 2 bases, J lost 2 bases, and 7 bases lay in between. The CDR3 sequence is CASSLGDTYEQYF. The CDR3 DNA follows: TGTGCCAGCAGCTTAGGGGACACCTACGAGCAGTACTTC.

Only one count was recorded for this clone. This rearrangement joins TRBV9 to TRBJ2-2; D unclear. CDR3 size: 13 residues. V dropped 0 bases and J dropped 8 bases, with 8 bases sitting between them. Looked up from germline, CDR1 is SGDLS and CDR2 is YYNGEE. As DNA, the CDR3 is TGTGCCAGCAGCGTAGGAGTGGAGGGGGAGCTGTTTTTT. It specifies CASSVGVEGELFF.

The chain combines TRBV5-1 with TRBJ1-2, with a weak D call TRBD1 (5 bases). V was shortened by 0 bases and J by 1 base, with 10 bases between the two germline ends. The CDR3 runs to 15 residues. Germline V gene lookup returns CDR1 SGHRS and CDR2 YFSETQ. CDR3 amino acids: CASSLEGTSNYGYTF. In DNA form, the CDR3 reads TGCGCCAGCAGCTTGGAAGGGACGAGTAACTATGGCTACACCTTC. Full variable domain (missing parts from reference TRBV5-1 and TRBJ1-2): KAGVTQTPRYLIKTRGQQVTLSCSPISGHRSVSWYQQTPGQGLQFLFEYFSETQRNKGNFPGRFSGRQFSNSRSEMNVSTLELGDSALYLCASSLEGTSNYGYTFGSGTRLTVV.

The chain uses TRBV11-3 and TRBJ1-2, with D perhaps matching TRBD1 (6 bases). V lost 5 bases and J 6 bases, leaving 31 bases between the germline ends. The CDR3 consists of 19 residues. Per the germline V gene, CDR1 is SGHNT and CDR2 is YENEEA. CDR3 sequence reads: CASSPSPPPQGLSLNGYTF. CDR3 in DNA: TGTGCCAGCAGCCCTAGCCCTCCCCCACAGGGTTTGTCCCTAAATGGCTACACCTTC.

The chain links TRBV6-1 to TRBJ2-5; D uncertain. The CDR3 sequence is 14 residues long. Trimming removed 0 bases at V and 5 bases at J, with 10 bases between. CDR1 and CDR2 (germline): MNHNS, SASEGT. CDR3 coding DNA: TGTGCCAGCAGTGAAGCGGCCCGTAAGGAGACCCAGTACTTC. It translates to CASSEAARKETQYF.

This clone was counted once. The chain uses TRBV19 and TRBJ1-2; 8 bases agree with TRBD1. The trim removed 3 bases at V and 4 bases at J, leaving 7 bases unmatched. Germline-derived CDR1 and CDR2 are LNHDA and SQIVND (reference sequence). CDR3 length: 15 residues. CDR3 in amino acids: CASSIAATGVYGYTF. DNA of the CDR3: TGTGCCAGTAGTATTGCTGCGACAGGGGTCTATGGCTACACCTTC.

V usage is TRBV27 and J usage is TRBJ2-5; D unclear. V lost 5 bases, J lost 5 bases, and 9 bases lay in between. The CDR3 consists of 12 residues. Germline V gives CDR1 MNHEY, CDR2 SMNVEV (reference sequence). DNA for the CDR3: TGTGCCAGCAGTCCAGGACCGGAGACCCAGTACTTC. Its protein product is CASSPGPETQYF.

The V gene is TRBV5-4, the J gene TRBJ2-7; maybe TRBD2 (5 bases). The germline CDR1 and CDR2 sequences are SGHNT and YYREEE (reference sequence). Trimming stripped 2 bases from V and 6 bases from J, with 18 bases between. The CDR3 length is 15 residues. The CDR3 bases are TGTGCCAGCAGCTTACCCGGACGGAGGAATGGCGAGCAGTACTTC. It specifies CASSLPGRRNGEQYF.

The chain couples TRBV29-1 to TRBJ2-7, with TRBD1 matching 11 bases. The ends lost 5 bases at V and 2 bases at J; junction bases unmatched: 8. CDR3 length: 15 residues. CDR1 and CDR2 (germline): SQVTM, ANQGSEA. The CDR3 spells CSVSSGQGVTYEQYF. The CDR3, as DNA: TGCAGCGTTTCTTCGGGACAGGGGGTCACCTACGAGCAGTACTTC.

This clone was seen a single time. The chain links TRBV28 to TRBJ1-4, with D unclear. The CDR3 is 15 amino acids. Between the trimmed V and J ends, which lost 2 bases and 0 bases, there was a span of 7 bases. Looked up from germline, CDR1 is MDHEN and CDR2 is SYDVKM. For the CDR3, the DNA is TGTGCCAGCAGTTTAGGCAGCGCAACTAATGAAAAACTGTTTTTT. Amino acids: CASSLGSATNEKLFF.

This clone was counted a few times. The rearrangement uses TRBV28 and TRBJ1-5, with 11 bases fitting TRBD1. Unmatched junction bases numbered 4, after V lost 6 bases and J lost 6 bases. This CDR3 is 14 amino acids long. Germline CDR1 MDHEN, CDR2 SYDVKM. The CDR3 coding sequence is TGTGCCAGCAGCTGGACAGGGGGCAGTCAGCCCCAGCATTTT. Amino acids: CASSWTGGSQPQHF.

This clone was detected once. The rearrangement joins TRBV28 to TRBJ1-5; 8 nucleotides match TRBD1. The CDR3 spans 14 residues. Trimming at V came to 5 bases and at J to 7 bases, leaving 7 bases not matched to a gene. CDR1 is MDHEN and CDR2 is SYDVKM in the germline V gene. This CDR3 is CASSDAGGGQPQHF. For the CDR3, the DNA is TGTGCCAGCAGTGACGCAGGGGGCGGCCAGCCCCAGCATTTT.

The chain is built from TRBV7-8 and TRBJ2-7; tentatively, D is TRBD2 (6 bases). This CDR3 is 12 amino acids long. Deletions cut 8 bases from V and 3 bases from J, with 11 bases between. Germline CDR1 is SGHVS and CDR2 is FQNEAQ. CDR3 DNA: TGTGCCAGCGGGGGGACGGACTACGAGCAGTACTTC. Translated, it gives CASGGTDYEQYF.